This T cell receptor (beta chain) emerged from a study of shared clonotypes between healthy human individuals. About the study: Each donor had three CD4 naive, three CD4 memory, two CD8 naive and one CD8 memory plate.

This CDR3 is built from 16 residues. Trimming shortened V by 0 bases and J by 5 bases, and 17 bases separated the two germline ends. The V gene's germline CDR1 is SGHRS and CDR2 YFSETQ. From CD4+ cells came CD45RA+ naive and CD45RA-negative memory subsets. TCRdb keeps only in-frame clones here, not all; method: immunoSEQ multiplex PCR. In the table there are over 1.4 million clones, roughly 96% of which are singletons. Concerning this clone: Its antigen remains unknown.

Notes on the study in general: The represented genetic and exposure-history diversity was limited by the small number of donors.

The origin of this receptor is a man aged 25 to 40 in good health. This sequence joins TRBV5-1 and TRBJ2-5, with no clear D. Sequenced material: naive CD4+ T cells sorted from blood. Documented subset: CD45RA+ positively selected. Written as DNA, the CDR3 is TGCGCCAGCAGCTTGGAGTCGGTAGTGGGAAGGGAGACCCAGTACTTC. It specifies CASSLESVVGRETQYF.